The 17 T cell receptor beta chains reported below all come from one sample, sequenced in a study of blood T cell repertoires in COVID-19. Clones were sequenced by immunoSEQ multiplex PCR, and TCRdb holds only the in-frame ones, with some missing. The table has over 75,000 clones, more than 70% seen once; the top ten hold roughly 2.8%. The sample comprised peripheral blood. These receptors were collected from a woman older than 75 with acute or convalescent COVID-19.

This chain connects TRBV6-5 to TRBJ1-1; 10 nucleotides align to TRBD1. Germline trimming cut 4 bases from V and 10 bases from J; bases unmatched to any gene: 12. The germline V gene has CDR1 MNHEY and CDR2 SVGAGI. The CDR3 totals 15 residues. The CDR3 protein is CASSSLRTGGIGAFF. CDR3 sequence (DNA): TGTGCCAGCAGTTCTCTTCGGACAGGGGGTATCGGAGCTTTCTTT.

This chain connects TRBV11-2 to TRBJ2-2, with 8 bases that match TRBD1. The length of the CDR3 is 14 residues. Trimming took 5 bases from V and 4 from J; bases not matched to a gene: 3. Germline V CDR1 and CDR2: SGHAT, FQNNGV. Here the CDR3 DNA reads TGTGCCAGCAGCCTGGACAGGGCCACCGGGGAGCTGTTTTTT. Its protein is CASSLDRATGELFF.

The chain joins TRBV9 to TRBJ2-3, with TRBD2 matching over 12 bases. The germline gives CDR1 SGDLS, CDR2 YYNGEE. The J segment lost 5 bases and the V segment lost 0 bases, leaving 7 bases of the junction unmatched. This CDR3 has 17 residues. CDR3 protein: CASSVDPSGGAKDTQYF. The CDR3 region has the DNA TGTGCCAGCAGCGTAGACCCTAGCGGGGGGGCAAAAGATACGCAGTATTTT.

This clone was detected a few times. CDR3 residues: CASSKMTGNPTEAFF. The CDR3 DNA follows: TGTGCCAGTAGTAAAATGACAGGGAATCCCACTGAAGCTTTCTTT. J is TRBJ1-1 and V is TRBV19, with TRBD1 matching over 7 bases. The germline CDR1 and CDR2 sequences are LNHDA and SQIVND (reference sequence). CDR3 length: 15 residues. V trimming: 4 bases; J trimming: 4 bases; junction bases outside the gene matches: 9. The entire variable domain, with the rest obtained from reference TRBV19 and TRBJ1-1, is as follows: DGGITQSPKYLFRKEGQNVTLSCEQNLNHDAMYWYRQDPGQGLRLIYYSQIVNDFQKGDIAEGYSVSREKKESFPLTVTSAQKNPTAFYLCASSKMTGNPTEAFFGQGTRLTVV.

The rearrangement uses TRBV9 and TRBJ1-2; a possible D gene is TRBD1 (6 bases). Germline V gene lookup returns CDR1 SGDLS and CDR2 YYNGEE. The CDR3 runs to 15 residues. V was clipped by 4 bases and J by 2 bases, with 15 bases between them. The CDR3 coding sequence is TGTGCCAGCAGCCCTAGGGAGGGGGGAAACTATGGCTACACCTTC. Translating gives CASSPREGGNYGYTF.

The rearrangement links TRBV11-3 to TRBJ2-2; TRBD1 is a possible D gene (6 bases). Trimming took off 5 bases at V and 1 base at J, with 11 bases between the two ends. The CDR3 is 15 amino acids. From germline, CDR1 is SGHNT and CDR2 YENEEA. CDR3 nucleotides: TGTGCCAGCAGCCTCTCGACAGGGAACACCGGGGAGCTGTTTTTT. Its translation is CASSLSTGNTGELFF.

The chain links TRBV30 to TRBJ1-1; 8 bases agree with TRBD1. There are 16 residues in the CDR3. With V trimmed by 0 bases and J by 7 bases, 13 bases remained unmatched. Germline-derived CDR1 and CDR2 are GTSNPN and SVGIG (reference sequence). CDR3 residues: CAWSVPDRVKGDEAFF. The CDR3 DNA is TGTGCCTGGAGTGTACCGGACAGGGTGAAAGGGGATGAAGCTTTCTTT. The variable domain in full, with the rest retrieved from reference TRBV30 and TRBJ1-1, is SQTIHQWPATLVQPVGSPLSLECTVEGTSNPNLYWYRQAAGRGLQLLFYSVGIGQISSEVPQNLSASRPQDRQFILSSKKLLLSDSGFYLCAWSVPDRVKGDEAFFGQGTRLTVV.

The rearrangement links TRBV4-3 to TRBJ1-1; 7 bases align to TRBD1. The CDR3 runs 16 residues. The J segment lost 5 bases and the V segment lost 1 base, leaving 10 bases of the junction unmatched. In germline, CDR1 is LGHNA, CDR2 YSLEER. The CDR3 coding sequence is TGCGCCAGCAGCCAAGGTGCTTACAGGGGAGATACTGAAGCTTTCTTT. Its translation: CASSQGAYRGDTEAFF.

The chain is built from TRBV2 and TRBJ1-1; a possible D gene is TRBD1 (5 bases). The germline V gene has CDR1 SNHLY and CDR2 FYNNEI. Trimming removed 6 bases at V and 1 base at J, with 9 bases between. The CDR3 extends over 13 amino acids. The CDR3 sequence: CASRGPENTEAFF. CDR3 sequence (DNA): TGTGCCAGCAGGGGGCCCGAGAACACTGAAGCTTTCTTT.

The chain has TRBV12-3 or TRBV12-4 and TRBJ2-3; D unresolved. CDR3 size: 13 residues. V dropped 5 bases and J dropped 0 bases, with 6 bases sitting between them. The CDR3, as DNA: TGTGCCAGCAGTCAAATTAGCACAGATACGCAGTATTTT. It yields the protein CASSQISTDTQYF.

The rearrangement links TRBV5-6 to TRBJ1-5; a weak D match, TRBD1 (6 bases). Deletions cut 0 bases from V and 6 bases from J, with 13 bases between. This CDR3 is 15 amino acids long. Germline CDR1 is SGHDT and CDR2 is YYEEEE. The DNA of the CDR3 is TGTGCCAGCAGCTTGGGCAGGGGAATAGGTCAGCCCCAGCATTTT. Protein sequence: CASSLGRGIGQPQHF.

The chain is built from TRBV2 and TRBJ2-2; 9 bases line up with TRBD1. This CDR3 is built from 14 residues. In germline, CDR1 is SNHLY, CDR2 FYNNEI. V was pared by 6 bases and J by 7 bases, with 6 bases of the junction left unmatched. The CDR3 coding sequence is TGTGCCAGCAGACGACAGGGGGTGAGCGGGGAGCTGTTTTTT. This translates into CASRRQGVSGELFF.

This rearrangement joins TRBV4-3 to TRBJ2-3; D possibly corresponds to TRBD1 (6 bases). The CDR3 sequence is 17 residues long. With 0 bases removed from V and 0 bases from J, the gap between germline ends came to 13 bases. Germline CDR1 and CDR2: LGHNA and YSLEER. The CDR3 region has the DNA TGCGCCAGCAGCCAAGATCTACAGGGTACTAGCACAGATACGCAGTATTTT. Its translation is CASSQDLQGTSTDTQYF.

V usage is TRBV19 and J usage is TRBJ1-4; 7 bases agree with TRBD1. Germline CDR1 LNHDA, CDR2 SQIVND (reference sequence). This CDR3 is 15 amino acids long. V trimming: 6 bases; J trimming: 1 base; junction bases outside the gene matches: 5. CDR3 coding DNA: TGTGCCAGTAGAGAGAGGGGGCGAACTAATGAAAAACTGTTTTTT. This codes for CASRERGRTNEKLFF.

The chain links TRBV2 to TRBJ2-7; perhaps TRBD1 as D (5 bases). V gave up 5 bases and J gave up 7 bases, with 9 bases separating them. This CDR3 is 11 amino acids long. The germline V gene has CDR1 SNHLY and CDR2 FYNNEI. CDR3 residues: CASSQGWEQYF. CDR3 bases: TGTGCCAGCAGTCAGGGTTGGGAGCAGTACTTC.

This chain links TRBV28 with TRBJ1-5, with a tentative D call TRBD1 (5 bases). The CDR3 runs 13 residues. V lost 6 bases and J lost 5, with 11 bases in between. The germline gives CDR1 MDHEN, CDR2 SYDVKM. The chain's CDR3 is CASRRQSHQPQHF. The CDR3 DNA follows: TGTGCCAGCAGGCGACAGTCTCATCAGCCCCAGCATTTT.

The CDR3 region is CASSRDKNTGELFF. In nucleotides, the CDR3 is TGTGCCAGCTCACGGGACAAAAACACCGGGGAGCTGTTTTTT. The chain uses TRBV18 and TRBJ2-2, with D possibly being TRBD1 (6 bases). CDR3 length: 14 residues. Germline V gene lookup returns CDR1 KGHSH and CDR2 LQKENI. V was shortened by 4 bases and J by 2 bases, with 8 bases between the two germline ends.